Below, one T cell receptor beta chain is given with its context. Germline V lookup: CDR1 LNHDA, CDR2 SQIVND (reference sequence). The CDR3 covers 17 residues. Trimming shortened V by 1 base and J by 3 bases, and 17 bases separated the two germline ends. The assay was immunoSEQ multiplex PCR, and TCRdb's table has in-frame clones only and misses some. The data contain around 72,000 clones, about 87% of them singletons. These data are taken from a study of blood T cell repertoires in COVID-19. Study-wide background: Acute and convalescent COVID-19 specimens originated in the United States, Italy and Spain. From T cells, B-cell-depleted T cells, or PBMCs came the material, which was cDNA or gDNA.

The rearrangement joins TRBV19 to TRBJ2-3; possibly TRBD2 for D (6 bases). Source material: peripheral blood. The TCR sequence derives from a man aged 50 to 59 with active COVID-19. The CDR3 nucleotides are TGTGCCAGTAGTATAGTCCCCCGGGACTCCGGGACAGATACGCAGTATTTT. As protein: CASSIVPRDSGTDTQYF.